The sequence of this T cell receptor beta chain was determined in a study of beta chain features in type 1 diabetes. Germline trimming cut 7 bases from V and 6 bases from J; bases unmatched to any gene: 7. Germline CDR1 and CDR2: MNHEY and SVGAGI. The CDR3 has 14 residues. General study points: All four CD4+ subsets from Type 1 diabetes patients carried moderately but significantly shorter TCRB CDR3s.

Since all of the isolated RNA was reverse transcribed, expressed TCRB transcripts were what got sequenced. Sequencing used immunoSEQ multiplex PCR; TCRdb keeps in-frame clones, though not all of them. The sample records about 120,000 clones, about 16% being singletons. This clone was seen a handful of times. No antigen is known for it. The sample taken for sequencing was central memory CD4+ T cells from blood. This rearrangement joins TRBV6-5 to TRBJ2-1; the match to TRBD1 covers 9 bases. This clonotype was sampled from a man younger than 45 with type 1 diabetes. For the CDR3, the DNA is TGTGCCAGCACTATGGGACAGGGTCTCAATGAGCAGTTCTTC. This encodes CASTMGQGLNEQFF.